This T cell receptor beta chain is from a study of T-cell memory formation after mild COVID-19. Looking at the study overall: TCR clusters were mostly donor specific.

Each CDR3 protein is one row after TCRdb ran MiXCR on the 5' RACE reads. This table holds roughly 190,000 distinct CDR3 sequences, about 27% found once. With V trimmed by 2 bases and J by 2 bases, 3 bases remained unmatched. Germline V gene sequence: CDR1 MNHNY, CDR2 SVGAGI (reference sequence). CDR3 length: 15 amino acids. The chain combines TRBV6-6 with TRBJ2-3, with 8 bases matching TRBD2. This TCR was recovered from an adult woman who had mild COVID-19 (a few samples of this study predate the infection). Cell type and time point are not known. Sequencing used PBMCs or a T cell subset sorted from them (not recorded which). CDR3 amino acids: CASSYTGGPTDTQYF. The CDR3 coding sequence is TGTGCCAGCAGTTACACGGGAGGGCCCACAGATACGCAGTATTTT.